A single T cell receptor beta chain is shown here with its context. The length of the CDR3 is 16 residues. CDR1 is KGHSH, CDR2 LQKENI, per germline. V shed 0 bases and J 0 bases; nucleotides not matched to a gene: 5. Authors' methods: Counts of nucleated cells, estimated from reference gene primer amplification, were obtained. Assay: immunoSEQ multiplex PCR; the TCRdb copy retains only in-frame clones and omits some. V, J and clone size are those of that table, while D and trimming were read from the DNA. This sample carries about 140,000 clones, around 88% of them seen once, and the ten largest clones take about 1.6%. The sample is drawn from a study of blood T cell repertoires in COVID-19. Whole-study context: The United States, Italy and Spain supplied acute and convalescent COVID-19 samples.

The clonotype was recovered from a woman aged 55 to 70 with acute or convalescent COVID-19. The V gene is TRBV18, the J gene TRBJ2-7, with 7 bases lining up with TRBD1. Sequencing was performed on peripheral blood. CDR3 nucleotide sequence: TGTGCCAGCTCACCACCGACAGGGTCTAACTCCTACGAGCAGTACTTC. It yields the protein CASSPPTGSNSYEQYF.